This T cell receptor (beta chain) was recorded in a study of T cells in Graves' hyperthyroidism and ophthalmopathy. This clonotype has ten or more counts. The V gene's germline CDR1 is SGHAT and CDR2 FQNNGV. J was trimmed by 4 bases and V by 1 base; bases with no gene match: 5. The CDR3 has 16 amino acids. Diagnosing involved the use of clinical symptoms, serum thyroxine and TRAb, thyroid ultrasound and orbital computed tomography. RNA transcripts gave rise to amplified TCR beta CDR3 regions. HTBI primers were the set used in a first-round RT-PCR of the TCR CDR3. TCRdb called the multiplex PCR reads again in MiXCR, with one record for every CDR3 protein. The repertoire includes 400,000 or so distinct CDR3 sequences, over 12% of them detected once, and around 27% sits in the top ten.

The material sequenced was blood. The rearrangement uses TRBV11-2 and TRBJ2-1; TRBD2 matches at 9 bases. The TCR comes from a man between 50 and 59 years old with Graves' ophthalmopathy. The CDR3 here is CASSLGPAGGYNEQFF. CDR3 DNA sequence: TGTGCCAGCAGCTTAGGTCCAGCGGGAGGATACAATGAGCAGTTCTTC.